This T cell receptor beta chain originates from a study of CXCR3-negative and CXCR3-positive naive CD8 T cells. The CDR3 has 12 amino acids. The germline gives CDR1 SEHNR, CDR2 FQNEAQ (reference sequence). Notes on this clonotype: Its target is not known.

5' RACE with UMI labels generated the TRB cDNA libraries. Reanalyzing the 5' RACE reads, TCRdb keeps one entry per CDR3 protein, without DNA. Its table lists roughly 60,000 distinct CDR3 sequences. Broader study findings: Much lower diversity was found in memory CD8+ cells, while both naive subsets had comparably high diversity. Hydrophobicity was higher for TRB CDR3s found in CXCR3-positive naive cells than in CXCR3-negative naive cells. Naive subsets displayed similar surface CD5, and TCR strength was inferred from TRB CDR3 properties. Naive CXCR3-positive and CXCR3-negative cells shared TRBV-TRBJ usage; memory cells diverged.

The source of this sequence is a human donor in good health. Some clones in this sample may be carry-over from other donors' samples. The sequencing sample was made of naive CXCR3+ CD8+ T cells from blood. Subset specified: CD45RO-CCR7+CD27+CD95- naive CD8+ T cells expressing CXCR3 (TNR3+). V usage is TRBV7-9 and J usage is TRBJ2-7. CDR3 protein: CASSLRSYEQYF.